The TCR beta chain under discussion was sequenced for a study of T cell repertoires in cytomegalovirus infection (dated by TCRdb to between 2018 and 2021). With regard to the full study: Because public TCR beta signatures pointed to carriage of CMV infection together with the matching HLA type, the HLA type of each donor mattered for the analysis.

Sequencer: Illumina HiSeq 1500. TCRdb reanalyzed the raw reads on its own, using fastp at Q25 for trimming and MiXCR for clone calling, and kept in-frame beta chains. Entries are consolidated by CDR3 protein sequence, retaining the most common genes and DNA. The sample data list roughly 230,000 distinct CDR3 sequences, and over 15% of these were observed just once. Jointly, the top ten make up less than 60% of the sample. What the research found in general, with its limitations: In the ex vivo response, HLA-C-restricted CMV-specific TCR beta clonotypes were dominant, and in two of eight donors the single most frequent clonotype came from this HLA-C-restricted group. In both this cohort and an independent approximately 370-donor cohort, the cumulative frequency of public TCR beta family members distinguished carriers of CMV infection plus the relevant HLA type.

CDR1 and CDR2, per the germline V gene, are SGHTA and FQGNSA. Spanning cysteine to phenylalanine, the CDR3 consists of 8 amino acids. The retained sequence is limited to the CDR3, 24 bases, with the frame set at the first base. This clonotype was seen at least ten times. Its antigen target is currently unknown. No qualities accompany the bases; no much larger clone lies one base away. The chain was built from TRBV7-2 and TRBJ2-3; the D gene cannot be resolved reliably. This TCR derives from a human donor in good health (CMV status not recorded). Some clones in this sample may be carry-over from other donors' samples. The sample was CD8+ T cells from PBMCs. The CDR3 here reads CAVDTQYF. The DNA sequence is given as TGTGCGGTAGATACGCAGTATTTT.